This note documents a single T cell receptor beta chain sequence. Its target is unknown. The data belong to a study of cytomegalovirus exposure and HLA in healthy donors. Study-level results: A few chains tied to CMV proved CMV antigen-specific in vitro.

From the roughly 110-subject validation cohort, which was separate from the roughly 700-subject first cohort, the donors were drawn. Sequenced by immunoSEQ multiplex PCR; TCRdb stores in-frame clones only, minus some. The sample holds about 180,000 clones, 86% seen once. This clonotype was obtained from a man between 18 and 29 years old in good health and CMV-seropositive. The sequenced sample was PBMCs.

CDR3 protein: CASSLGSPGQDYVGYFF. In DNA form, the CDR3 reads TGTGCCAGCAGCTTGGGTAGCCCGGGACAGGACTATGTGGGCTACTTTTTT. The chain uses TRBV7-9 and TRBJ1-4; TRBD1 matches 8 bases. CDR1 SEHNR and CDR2 FQNEAQ come from the germline V gene (reference sequence). There are 17 residues in the CDR3. After removal of 3 bases from V and 17 bases from J, the junction contained 23 bases not matched to a gene.